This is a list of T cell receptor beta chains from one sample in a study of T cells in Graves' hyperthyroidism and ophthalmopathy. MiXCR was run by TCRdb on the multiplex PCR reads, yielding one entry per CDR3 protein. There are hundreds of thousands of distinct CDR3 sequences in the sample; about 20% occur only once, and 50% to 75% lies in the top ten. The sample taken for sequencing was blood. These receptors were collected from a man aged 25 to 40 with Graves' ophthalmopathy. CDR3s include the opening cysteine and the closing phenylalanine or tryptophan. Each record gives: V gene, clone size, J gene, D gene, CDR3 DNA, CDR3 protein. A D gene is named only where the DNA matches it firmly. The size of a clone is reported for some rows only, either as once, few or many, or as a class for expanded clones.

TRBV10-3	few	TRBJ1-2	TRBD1	TGTGCCATCAGTGAGGAAGGGACAGGAAACTATGGCTACACCTTC	CAISEEGTGNYGYTF
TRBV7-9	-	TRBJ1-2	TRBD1	TGTGCCAGCAGCTCTACAGGGGGCGCCTTCCCTGGCTACACCTTC	CASSSTGGAFPGYTF
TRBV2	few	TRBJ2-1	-	TGTGCCAGCAGTGAAGTCGGCGGGCTCACCAATGAGCAGTTCTTC	CASSEVGGLTNEQFF
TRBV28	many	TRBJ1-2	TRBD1	TGTGCCAGCAGTTTAATGGGACAGGCTAACTATGGCTACACCTTC	CASSLMGQANYGYTF
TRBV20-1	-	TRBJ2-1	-	TGCAGTGCCCCGGTAGCTCAGACCCCATCTTTGCATGAGCAGTTCTTC	CSAPVAQTPSLHEQFF
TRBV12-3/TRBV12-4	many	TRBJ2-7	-	TGTGCCAGCAGTTTCAGGTCCTACGAGCAGTACTTC	CASSFRSYEQYF
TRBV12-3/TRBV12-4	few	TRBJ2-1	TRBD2	TGTGCCAGCAGTCTTACTAGCGGGAGTCTCGAAGGGCAGTTCTTC	CASSLTSGSLEGQFF
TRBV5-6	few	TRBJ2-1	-	TGTGCCAGCAGCTTGGGGACAGCGGGTGAGCAGTTCTTC	CASSLGTAGEQFF
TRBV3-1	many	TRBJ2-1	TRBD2	TGTGCCAGCAGCCCGACTAGCGGGAGGTTTAATGAGCAGTTCTTC	CASSPTSGRFNEQFF
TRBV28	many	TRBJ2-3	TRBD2	TGTGCCAGCAGTTCCTTAGCGGGAGTCGGGGATACGCAGTATTTT	CASSSLAGVGDTQYF
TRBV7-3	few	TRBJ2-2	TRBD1	TGTGCCACCTGGGACAGAAACACCGGGGAGCTGTTTTTT	CATWDRNTGELFF
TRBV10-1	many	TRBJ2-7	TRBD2	TGCGCCAGCAGCCGACTAGCGGGAGACGAGCAGTACTTC	CASSRLAGDEQYF
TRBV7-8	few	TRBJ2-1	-	TGTGCCTCCTGCAGGGGTGCAGGCAATGAGCAGTTCTTC	CASCRGAGNEQFF
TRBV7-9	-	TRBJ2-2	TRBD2	TGTGCCAGCAGCTTAGAGGGGACTAGCGGCGGGGAGCTGTTTTTT	CASSLEGTSGGELFF
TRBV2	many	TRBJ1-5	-	TGTGCCAGCAGTGACAGGGGCAATCAGCCCCAGCATTTT	CASSDRGNQPQHF
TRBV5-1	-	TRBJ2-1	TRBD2	TGCGCCAGCAGCTTTAGCGGGAGTGTGGACAATGAGCAGTTCTTC	CASSFSGSVDNEQFF
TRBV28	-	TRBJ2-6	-	TGTGCCAGCCGAGCTGGGGCCAACGTCCTGACTTTC	CASRAGANVLTF
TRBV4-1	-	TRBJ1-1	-	TGCGCCAGCAGCCAAGATAGGGTGAGCAGGAGGAACACTGAAGCTTTCTTT	CASSQDRVSRRNTEAFF
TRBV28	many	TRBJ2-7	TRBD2	TGTGCCAGCGGCCAAGCTAGCGGAGGCTCCTACGAGCAGTACTTC	CASGQASGGSYEQYF
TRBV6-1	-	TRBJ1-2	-	TGTGCCAGCAGTTTATCAGGGGCTGACGGCTACACCTTC	CASSLSGADGYTF
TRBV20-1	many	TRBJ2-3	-	TGCAGTGCTAGAGAGTTGAGGACCCGGGCCCGGAGCGATACGCAGTATTTT	CSARELRTRARSDTQYF
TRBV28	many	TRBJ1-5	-	TGTGCCAGCAGTTTATCGGAGGGTGGGCAGCCCCAGCATTTT	CASSLSEGGQPQHF
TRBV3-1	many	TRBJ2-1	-	TGTGCCAGCAGCCAAGAACCCCTACACAATGAGCAGTTCTTC	CASSQEPLHNEQFF
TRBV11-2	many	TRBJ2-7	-	TGTGCCAGCAGCTTAGGAGGGGAAACCTACGAGCAGTACTTC	CASSLGGETYEQYF
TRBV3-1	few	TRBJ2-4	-	TGTGCCAGCAGCCAAGACAGGGATTTAACAAACATTCAGTACTTC	CASSQDRDLTNIQYF
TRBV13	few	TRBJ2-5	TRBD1	TGTGCCAGCAGCCCCCCAACGACAGGGGGCCGTGAGACCCAGTACTTC	CASSPPTTGGRETQYF
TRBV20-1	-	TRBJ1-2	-	TGCAGTGTACAGGAAGGGGGGAGCTACACCTTC	CSVQEGGSYTF
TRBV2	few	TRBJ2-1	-	TGTGCCAGCACCGAAGCGTGGGAGCAGTTCTTC	CASTEAWEQFF
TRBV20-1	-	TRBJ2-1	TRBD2	TGCAGTGCTAGAGATGTACTAGCGGGAGGCCTATATTCAGGTAATGAGCAGTTCTTC	CSARDVLAGGLYSGNEQFF